The T cell receptor (beta chain) described here comes from a study of T-cell reconstitution after alpha-beta-depleted transplantation in children. During its preparation, the TCRbeta library received unique molecular identifiers. TCRdb analysed the PCR reads with MiXCR anew, one entry per CDR3 protein. The sample comprises some 500,000 distinct CDR3 sequences, 15% to 20% of which are singletons, and about 3.1% rests with the top ten. V lost 4 bases and J 2 bases, leaving 11 bases between the germline ends. CDR3 size: 14 residues. This clonotype was observed a few times. The chain joins TRBV12-3 or TRBV12-4 to TRBJ2-5; no reliable D call. The material sequenced was PBMCs from the stem cell graft donor, taken from the stem cell graft. The sequence derives from a human donor who donated a stem cell graft to a child with acute lymphoblastic leukemia. Here the CDR3 DNA reads TGTGCCAGCAGTTGGACCTTCCAACAAGAGACCCAGTACTTC. Its protein is CASSWTFQQETQYF.